Presented here are 22 T cell receptor beta chains from one specimen sequenced in a study of blood T cell repertoires in COVID-19. Clones were read by immunoSEQ multiplex PCR, and TCRdb kept only the in-frame ones, dropping some. The sample contains about 100,000 clones, 84% of which appear only once. Specimen: peripheral blood. The receptors come from a man in his 60s with acute or convalescent COVID-19.

The V call is TRBV7-6, the J call TRBJ2-7, with TRBD1 identical over 9 bases. The length of the CDR3 is 14 residues. The V gene's germline CDR1 is SGHVS and CDR2 FNYEAQ. Germline trimming cut 1 base from V and 6 bases from J; bases unmatched to any gene: 4. The CDR3 bases are TGTGCCAGCAGCTTAGGGACAGGGGAAGGCGAGCAGTACTTC. This sequence encodes CASSLGTGEGEQYF. Supplemented by reference TRBV7-6 and TRBJ2-7, the full variable domain reads GAGVSQSPRYKVTKRGQDVALRCDPISGHVSLYWYRQALGQGPEFLTYFNYEAQQDKSGLPNDRFSAERPEGSISTLTIQRTEQRDSAMYRCASSLGTGEGEQYFGPGTRLTVT.

The rearrangement links TRBV24-1 to TRBJ1-2, with 8 bases lining up with TRBD1. The CDR3 is 14 amino acids. Trimming took 3 bases from V and 2 from J; bases not matched to a gene: 1. Germline loops: CDR1 KGHDR, CDR2 SFDVKD. The CDR3 DNA follows: TGTGCCACCAGTGATCGGGACAGGAACTATGGCTACACCTTC. It yields the protein CATSDRDRNYGYTF.

This chain joins TRBV7-6 and TRBJ1-3, with D tentatively TRBD1 (6 bases). V was shortened by 5 bases and J by 1 base, with 18 bases between the two germline ends. CDR3 length equals 17 residues. Germline CDR1 and CDR2: SGHVS and FNYEAQ. The CDR3 is CASSPSGGRDSGNTIYF. As DNA, the CDR3 is TGTGCCAGCAGCCCAAGTGGGGGCAGGGATTCTGGAAACACCATATATTTT.

The V and J genes are TRBV6-5 and TRBJ2-1; TRBD2 is a possible D gene (5 bases). Germline V CDR1 and CDR2: MNHEY, SVGAGI. The length of the CDR3 is 15 residues. The V end was cut by 6 bases, the J end by 0 bases, with 12 bases between. In nucleotides, the CDR3 is TGTGCCAGCAGCCCGCATCGGGGCTCCTACAATGAGCAGTTCTTC. The encoded protein is CASSPHRGSYNEQFF.

This clone has more than one count but fewer than ten. The CDR3 protein is CASSIQGPGELFF. CDR3 nucleotides: TGTGCCAGTAGTATACAGGGCCCCGGGGAGCTGTTTTTT. The chain couples TRBV19 to TRBJ2-2, with D possibly TRBD1 on 5 matching bases. CDR3 length equals 13 residues. Germline V gene sequence: CDR1 LNHDA, CDR2 SQIVND (reference sequence). V was trimmed by 2 bases and J by 6 bases, leaving 7 bases between them.

This clone has a handful of counts. In nucleotides, the CDR3 is TGTGCCAGCAGTAGTCCGGGACAGGGGACGGTCGGAGCTTTCTTT. This codes for CASSSPGQGTVGAFF. The genes are TRBV27 and TRBJ1-1; 10 nucleotides match TRBD1. CDR1 is MNHEY and CDR2 is SMNVEV in the germline V gene (reference sequence). Trimming removed 5 bases from V and 10 bases from J; junction bases left unmatched: 13. CDR3 length: 15 residues.

This chain links TRBV24-1 with TRBJ1-2; D gene ambiguous. The V gene's germline CDR1 is KGHDR and CDR2 SFDVKD. This CDR3 region has 11 residues. The V end lost 6 bases, the J end lost 10 bases, and 11 bases lay between the germline ends. DNA of the CDR3: TGTGCCACCAGTCAACATTTATCCTACACCTTC. This gives the protein CATSQHLSYTF.

This chain links TRBV7-9 with TRBJ1-1; D unresolved. Trimming pared 5 bases from V and 0 bases from J, leaving 4 bases between. Germline values: CDR1 SEHNR, CDR2 FQNEAQ (reference sequence). This CDR3 has 12 amino acids. The CDR3 DNA is TGTGCCAGCAGCCCCGTGAACACTGAAGCTTTCTTT. Its translation: CASSPVNTEAFF.

This chain links TRBV3-1 (or the pseudogene TRBV3-2) with TRBJ1-4; maybe TRBD1 (5 bases). V was pared by 2 bases and J by 6 bases, with 10 bases between. The germline gives CDR1 LGHDT, CDR2 YNNKEL (reference sequence). The CDR3 contains 14 residues. Here the CDR3 reads CASSQLGVDEKLFF. The CDR3 DNA reads as TGTGCCAGCAGCCAATTAGGGGTGGATGAAAAACTGTTTTTT.

The CDR3, as DNA: TGTGCCAGCAGCTTGGGAGACAGTCTCGAGACCCAGTACTTC. Protein sequence: CASSLGDSLETQYF. V usage is TRBV5-8 and J usage is TRBJ2-5, with D perhaps matching TRBD1 (5 bases). This CDR3 has 14 amino acids. The V gene lost 0 bases and the J gene lost 5 bases, with 11 bases spanning the gap. The germline CDR1 and CDR2 sequences are SGHTS and YDEGEE. Together with reference TRBV5-8 and TRBJ2-5, the CDR3 gives the full variable domain: EAGVTQSPTHLIKTRGQQATLRCSPISGHTSVYWYQQALGLGLQFLLWYDEGEERNRGNFPPRFSGRQFPNYSSELNVNALELEDSALYLCASSLGDSLETQYFGPGTRLLVL.

The chain couples TRBV28 to TRBJ2-3; 7 bases align to TRBD1. The CDR3 runs to 17 residues. Germline values: CDR1 MDHEN, CDR2 SYDVKM. The J segment lost 4 bases and the V segment lost 3 bases, leaving 13 bases of the junction unmatched. CDR3 sequence: CASSFPRDSPRPDTQYF. CDR3 bases: TGTGCCAGCAGTTTCCCCCGGGACAGCCCCCGGCCAGATACGCAGTATTTT.

The chain has TRBV7-9 and TRBJ1-6, with TRBD1 matching 9 bases. Trimming took 4 bases from V and 8 from J; bases not matched to a gene: 6. CDR1 SEHNR and CDR2 FQNEAQ come from the germline V gene (reference sequence). This CDR3 comprises 15 residues. The CDR3 spells CASSSGRQGDSPLHF. Written as DNA, the CDR3 is TGTGCCAGCAGCTCGGGGAGACAGGGGGATTCACCCCTCCACTTT.

There are a few counts of this clone. The J gene is TRBJ2-7, the V gene TRBV5-4; TRBD2 agrees at 10 bases. This CDR3 spans 15 amino acids. Losses at the gene ends were 2 bases for V and 1 base for J; bases not matched to a gene: 3. Germline V CDR1 and CDR2: SGHNT, YYREEE (reference sequence). The CDR3 protein is CASSFSSGGSYEQYV. CDR3 DNA: TGTGCCAGCAGCTTTTCTAGCGGGGGTTCCTACGAGCAGTACGTC.

This rearrangement joins TRBV10-2 to TRBJ2-1, with TRBD2 matching over 12 bases. CDR1 and CDR2 (germline): WSHSY, SAAADI. V shed 2 bases, J shed 0 bases, and the junction held 14 bases outside the gene matches. The CDR3 has 21 residues. The chain's CDR3 is CASSESWSSGRASPSYNEQFF. CDR3 bases: TGCGCCAGCAGTGAGAGTTGGTCTAGCGGGAGGGCCTCCCCCTCCTACAATGAGCAGTTCTTC.

The V call is TRBV12-5, the J call TRBJ2-2, with 10 bases fitting TRBD2. This CDR3 has 19 amino acids. The junction had 13 bases not matched to a gene; V was cut back by 0 bases and J by 6 bases. The germline gives CDR1 LGHNT, CDR2 FRNRAP. CDR3 region: CASGLVLRSGTSVPGELFF. The CDR3 DNA follows: TGTGCTAGTGGTTTGGTACTGCGATCCGGGACTAGCGTTCCCGGGGAGCTGTTTTTT.

The V gene is TRBV21-1, the J gene TRBJ2-1; the DNA was not compared with TRBD2, the D call given in the table. TRBV21-1 is labeled a pseudogene. This CDR3 is built from 15 residues. Written as DNA, the CDR3 is TGTGCCAGCAGCCCGGCTAGCGGGATTGTGGGTGAGCAGTTCTTC. Protein product: CASSPASGIVGEQFF.

This chain joins TRBV12-5 and TRBJ2-2; TRBD1 might be the D (5 bases). The CDR3 totals 15 residues. Germline loops: CDR1 LGHNT, CDR2 FRNRAP. V lost 1 base and J 1 base, leaving 7 bases between the germline ends. Here the CDR3 DNA reads TGTGCTAGTGGTTTGGGACAGATGAACACCGGGGAGCTGTTTTTT. This gives the protein CASGLGQMNTGELFF.

This clone was recorded a few times. The chain carries TRBV9 and TRBJ1-6; 7 bases fit TRBD1. CDR3 length equals 14 residues. CDR1 and CDR2 (germline): SGDLS, YYNGEE. The V segment lost 1 base and the J segment 7 bases; nucleotides outside the gene matches: 2. The CDR3 is CASSVQQGNSPLHF. The CDR3 DNA follows: TGTGCCAGCAGCGTACAACAGGGGAATTCACCCCTCCACTTT.

The chain is built from TRBV5-1 and TRBJ2-7, with TRBD2 identical over 7 bases. The CDR3 totals 13 residues. V lost 2 bases and J lost 6; bases outside the gene matches: 5. The V gene's germline CDR1 is SGHRS and CDR2 YFSETQ. In DNA form, the CDR3 reads TGCGCCAGCAGCTTAACTAGCGTCGGCGAGCAGTACGTC. Encoded protein: CASSLTSVGEQYV.

The rearrangement links TRBV7-9 to TRBJ1-1; the D is unclear. Germline assignment: CDR1 SEHNR and CDR2 FQNEAQ (reference sequence). This CDR3 comprises 13 residues. V lost 6 bases and J lost 2, with 10 bases in between. CDR3 residues: CASSGRINTEAFF. As DNA, the CDR3 is TGTGCCAGCAGTGGCAGAATAAACACTGAAGCTTTCTTT.

This chain links TRBV5-5 with TRBJ1-1; TRBD1 matches 9 bases. CDR1 and CDR2 from the germline V gene are SGHKS and YYEKEE (reference sequence). The V segment lost 2 bases and the J segment 0 bases; nucleotides outside the gene matches: 5. The length of the CDR3 is 16 residues. The CDR3 DNA reads as TGTGCCAGCAGCTTATGGACAGGGGTTCTGAACACTGAAGCTTTCTTT. It yields the protein CASSLWTGVLNTEAFF.

The chain links TRBV28 to TRBJ2-3; D may be TRBD2 (6 bases). Trimming pared 1 base from V and 6 bases from J, leaving 17 bases between. Germline CDR1 is MDHEN and CDR2 is SYDVKM. The CDR3 consists of 16 residues. CDR3: CASSLSSSGAADTQYF. The CDR3 nucleotides are TGTGCCAGCAGTTTATCCTCCTCGGGAGCGGCCGATACGCAGTATTTT. Full variable domain (rest looked up from reference TRBV28 and TRBJ2-3): DVKVTQSSRYLVKRTGEKVFLECVQDMDHENMFWYRQDPGLGLRLIYFSYDVKMKEKGDIPEGYSVSREKKERFSLILESASTNQTSMYLCASSLSSSGAADTQYFGPGTRLTVL.